This T cell receptor (beta chain) came from a study of blood T cell repertoires in COVID-19. Study as a whole: COVID-19 samples, acute and convalescent, were from the United States, Italy and Spain.

As processed by the authors: Reference gene primers were amplified, and this amplification served to estimate nucleated cell counts. The table came from immunoSEQ multiplex PCR; TCRdb's copy has only in-frame clones and leaves some out. For V, J and clone size, that table is used; D and trimming come from the DNA. The table lists tens of thousands of clones, over 75% of them singletons. Germline trimming cut 2 bases from V and 10 bases from J; bases unmatched to any gene: 3. The germline CDR1 and CDR2 sequences are SGHVS and FNYEAQ. The CDR3 totals 15 residues. The sequenced sample consisted of peripheral blood. This rearrangement joins TRBV7-6 to TRBJ2-1; 15 bases are shared with TRBD2. This TCR derives from a woman aged 55-69 years with COVID-19, enrolled during active disease. The CDR3 region has the DNA TGTGCCAGCAGCTTAACCGGGACTAGCGGGGGGGAGCAGTTCTTC. It specifies CASSLTGTSGGEQFF.